This TCR beta chain was documented in a study of blood T cell repertoires in COVID-19. Study-wide background: Collection of acute and convalescent COVID-19 samples took place in the United States, Italy and Spain. Sources were T cells, B-cell-depleted T cells, or PBMCs; the material itself was cDNA or gDNA.

Germline V CDR1 and CDR2: DFQATT, SNEGSKA (reference sequence). The CDR3 length is 10 residues. V was pared by 7 bases and J by 10 bases, with 4 bases of the junction left unmatched. Per the original methods: Reference gene primers were amplified, and this amplification served to estimate nucleated cell counts. The table came from immunoSEQ multiplex PCR; TCRdb's copy has only in-frame clones and leaves some out. Clonal size and the V and J genes are those of that table, whereas D and trimming came from the DNA. The sample includes approximately 110,000 clones, around 88% of them seen just once. This sequence originates from a woman aged 50 to 60 with active or convalescent COVID-19. This chain links TRBV20-1 with TRBJ2-3, with TRBD1 matching over 8 bases. Sequencing was carried out using peripheral blood. The CDR3 coding sequence is TGCAGTGTTCAGGACAGGGCGCAGTATTTT. Translation gives CSVQDRAQYF.